This T cell receptor (beta chain) emerged from a study of tumor-infiltrating lymphocytes in primary liver carcinoma. Study-wide context: Roughly 3.5 to 7.13 million productive TCRbeta reads came from each sample, comparable across tissue types.

The CDR3 has 15 residues. Per the germline V gene, CDR1 is MDHEN and CDR2 is SYDVKM. J lost 1 base, V lost 5 bases, and 7 bases had no gene match. The study, taken as a whole, reports: Tumor specimens were characterized by a significantly higher top-250-clone fraction than blood (p = 0.039).

Unsorted whole blood yielded blood RNA, and germline DNA was extracted as well. About 4.3 milliliters of peripheral blood were gathered ahead of the operation. As for this clonotype: Its antigen is still unknown.

Constant-region priming of around 490 ng total RNA yielded TCR beta cDNA. Three nested multiplex PCR rounds, a slightly modified ARM-PCR, produced the libraries for TCR beta. A C-beta reverse primer and TRBV1-TRBV30 forward primers served in each of the first two PCR rounds, at roughly 10 cycles apiece. TCRdb fed the multiplex PCR reads into MiXCR, producing one record per CDR3 protein. The sample consists of about 320,000 distinct CDR3 sequences, roughly two thirds of them appearing once. The V call is TRBV28, the J call TRBJ2-7; 8 bases are a match to TRBD2. Sequencing was done on a sample of peripheral blood. This receptor was taken from a man between 35 and 55 years old with primary liver carcinoma and hepatitis B virus infection. This chain's CDR3 is CASSLRTSRSYEQYF. The CDR3 DNA sequence: TGTGCCAGCAGTCTACGGACTAGCAGGTCCTACGAGCAGTACTTC.